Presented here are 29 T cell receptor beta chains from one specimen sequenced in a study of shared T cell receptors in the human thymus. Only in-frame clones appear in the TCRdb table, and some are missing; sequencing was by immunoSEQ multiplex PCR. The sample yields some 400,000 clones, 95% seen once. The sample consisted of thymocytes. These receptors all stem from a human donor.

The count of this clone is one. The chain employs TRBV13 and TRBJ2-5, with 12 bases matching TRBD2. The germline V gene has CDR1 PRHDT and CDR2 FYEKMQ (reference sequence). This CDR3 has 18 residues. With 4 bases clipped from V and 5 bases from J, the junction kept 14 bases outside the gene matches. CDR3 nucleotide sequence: TGTGCCAGCAGCTCAGACCGGCTAGCGGGAGGGCCGGGGGAGACCCAGTACTTC. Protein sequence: CASSSDRLAGGPGETQYF.

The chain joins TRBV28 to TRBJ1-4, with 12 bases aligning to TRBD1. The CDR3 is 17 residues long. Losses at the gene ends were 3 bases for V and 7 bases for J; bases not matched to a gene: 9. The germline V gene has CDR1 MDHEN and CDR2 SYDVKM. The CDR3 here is CASSFERPGQGAEKLFF. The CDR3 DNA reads TGTGCCAGCAGTTTTGAGCGTCCGGGACAGGGGGCTGAAAAACTGTTTTTT. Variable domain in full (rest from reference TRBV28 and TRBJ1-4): DVKVTQSSRYLVKRTGEKVFLECVQDMDHENMFWYRQDPGLGLRLIYFSYDVKMKEKGDIPEGYSVSREKKERFSLILESASTNQTSMYLCASSFERPGQGAEKLFFGSGTQLSVL.

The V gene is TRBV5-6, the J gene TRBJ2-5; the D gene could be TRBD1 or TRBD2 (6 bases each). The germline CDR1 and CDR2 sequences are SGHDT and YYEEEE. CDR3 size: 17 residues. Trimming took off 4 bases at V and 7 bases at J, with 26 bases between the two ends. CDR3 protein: CASSPSVWRGVVGTQYF. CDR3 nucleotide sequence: TGTGCCAGCAGCCCCTCAGTGTGGAGGGGGGTTGTCGGGACCCAGTACTTC.

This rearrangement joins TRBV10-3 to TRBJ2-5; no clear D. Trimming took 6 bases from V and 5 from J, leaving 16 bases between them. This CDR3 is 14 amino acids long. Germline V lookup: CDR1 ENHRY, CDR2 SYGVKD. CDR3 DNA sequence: TGTGCCATCAGCCGACCTGATACAGACGAGACCCAGTACTTC. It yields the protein CAISRPDTDETQYF.

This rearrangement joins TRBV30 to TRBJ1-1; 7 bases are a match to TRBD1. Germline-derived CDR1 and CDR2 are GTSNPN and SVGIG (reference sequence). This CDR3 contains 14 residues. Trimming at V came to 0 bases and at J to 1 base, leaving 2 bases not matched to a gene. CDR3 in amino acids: CAWSVRGQNTEAFF. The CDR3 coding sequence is TGTGCCTGGAGTGTAAGGGGGCAGAACACTGAAGCTTTCTTT. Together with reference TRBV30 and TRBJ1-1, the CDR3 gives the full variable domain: SQTIHQWPATLVQPVGSPLSLECTVEGTSNPNLYWYRQAAGRGLQLLFYSVGIGQISSEVPQNLSASRPQDRQFILSSKKLLLSDSGFYLCAWSVRGQNTEAFFGQGTRLTVV.

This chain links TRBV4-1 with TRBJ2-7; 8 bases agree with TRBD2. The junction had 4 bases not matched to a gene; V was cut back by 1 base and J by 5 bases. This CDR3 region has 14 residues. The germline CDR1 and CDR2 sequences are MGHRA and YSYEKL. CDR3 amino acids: CASSQGAGDNEQYF. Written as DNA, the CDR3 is TGCGCCAGCAGCCAAGGAGCGGGGGATAACGAGCAGTACTTC.

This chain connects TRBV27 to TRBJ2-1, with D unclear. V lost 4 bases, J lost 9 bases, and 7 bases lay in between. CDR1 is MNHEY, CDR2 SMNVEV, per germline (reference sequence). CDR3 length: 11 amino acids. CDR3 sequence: CASSSVVEQFF. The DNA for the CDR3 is TGTGCCAGCAGTTCCGTAGTTGAGCAGTTCTTC.

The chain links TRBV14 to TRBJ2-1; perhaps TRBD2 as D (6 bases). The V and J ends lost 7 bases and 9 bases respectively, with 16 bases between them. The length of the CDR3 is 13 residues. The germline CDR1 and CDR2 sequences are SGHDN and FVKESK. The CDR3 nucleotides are TGTGCCAGCACCCCGGATCTGGGAGGTGAGCAGTTCTTC. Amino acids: CASTPDLGGEQFF.

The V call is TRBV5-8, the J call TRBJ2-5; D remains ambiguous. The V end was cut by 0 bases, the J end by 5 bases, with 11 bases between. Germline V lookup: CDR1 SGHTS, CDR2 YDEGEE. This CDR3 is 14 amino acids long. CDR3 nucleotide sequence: TGTGCCAGCAGCTTGGATTTGGAGCTGGAGACCCAGTACTTC. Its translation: CASSLDLELETQYF.

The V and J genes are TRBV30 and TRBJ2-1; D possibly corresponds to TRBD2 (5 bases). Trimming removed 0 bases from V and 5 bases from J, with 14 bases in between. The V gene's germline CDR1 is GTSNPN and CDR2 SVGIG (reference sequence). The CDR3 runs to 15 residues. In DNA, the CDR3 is TGTGCCTGGAGTGTGAGCGGCCCTAACCACAATGAGCAGTTCTTC. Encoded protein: CAWSVSGPNHNEQFF.

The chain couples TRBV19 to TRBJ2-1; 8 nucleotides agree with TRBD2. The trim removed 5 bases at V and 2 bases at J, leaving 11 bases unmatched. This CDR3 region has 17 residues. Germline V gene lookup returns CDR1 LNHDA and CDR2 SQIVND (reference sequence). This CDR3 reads CASSHGTRPKTYNEQFF. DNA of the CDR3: TGTGCCAGTAGTCACGGGACTAGACCGAAAACCTACAATGAGCAGTTCTTC.

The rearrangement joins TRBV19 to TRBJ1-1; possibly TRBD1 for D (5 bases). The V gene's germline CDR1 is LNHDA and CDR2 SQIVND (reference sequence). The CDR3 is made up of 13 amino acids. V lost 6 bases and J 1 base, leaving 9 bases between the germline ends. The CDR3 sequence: CASSLTGNTEAFF. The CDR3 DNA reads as TGTGCCAGTAGCCTTACAGGGAACACTGAAGCTTTCTTT.

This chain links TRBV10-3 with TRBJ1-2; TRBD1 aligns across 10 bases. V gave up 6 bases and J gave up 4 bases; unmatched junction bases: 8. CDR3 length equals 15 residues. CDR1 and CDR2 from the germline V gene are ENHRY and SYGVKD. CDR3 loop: CAIRQDRGSGYGYTF. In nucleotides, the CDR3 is TGTGCCATCAGACAGGACAGGGGGAGTGGCTATGGCTACACCTTC.

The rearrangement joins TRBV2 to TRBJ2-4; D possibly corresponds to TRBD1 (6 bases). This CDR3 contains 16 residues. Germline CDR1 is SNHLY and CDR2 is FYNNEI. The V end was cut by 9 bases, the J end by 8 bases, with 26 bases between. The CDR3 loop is CASGDKTGTRPDIQYF. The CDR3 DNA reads TGTGCCAGTGGAGACAAAACCGGGACACGCCCCGACATTCAGTACTTC.

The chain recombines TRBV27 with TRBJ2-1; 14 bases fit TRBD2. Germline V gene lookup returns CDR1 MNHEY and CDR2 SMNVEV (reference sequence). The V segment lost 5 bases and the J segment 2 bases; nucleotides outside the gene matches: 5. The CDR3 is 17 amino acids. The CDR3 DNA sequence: TGTGCCAGCAGTAAGGGACTAGCGGGAGCAACCTACAATGAGCAGTTCTTC. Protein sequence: CASSKGLAGATYNEQFF.

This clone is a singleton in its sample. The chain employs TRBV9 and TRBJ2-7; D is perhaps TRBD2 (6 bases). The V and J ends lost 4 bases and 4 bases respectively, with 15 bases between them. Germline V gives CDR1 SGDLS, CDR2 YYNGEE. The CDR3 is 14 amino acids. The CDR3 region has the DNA TGTGCCAGCAGCTCCCGGAGGGCCGGGTACGAGCAGTACTTC. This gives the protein CASSSRRAGYEQYF.

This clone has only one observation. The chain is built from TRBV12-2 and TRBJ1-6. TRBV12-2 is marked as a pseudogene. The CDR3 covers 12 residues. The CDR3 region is CASRLIDSPLHF. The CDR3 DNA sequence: TGTGCAAGTCGCTTAATTGATTCACCCCTCCACTTT.

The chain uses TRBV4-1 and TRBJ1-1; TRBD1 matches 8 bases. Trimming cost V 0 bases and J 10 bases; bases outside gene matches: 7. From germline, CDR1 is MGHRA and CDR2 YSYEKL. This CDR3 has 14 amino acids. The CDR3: CASSQDSGTGRAFF. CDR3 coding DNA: TGCGCCAGCAGCCAAGATTCGGGGACAGGTCGAGCTTTCTTT.

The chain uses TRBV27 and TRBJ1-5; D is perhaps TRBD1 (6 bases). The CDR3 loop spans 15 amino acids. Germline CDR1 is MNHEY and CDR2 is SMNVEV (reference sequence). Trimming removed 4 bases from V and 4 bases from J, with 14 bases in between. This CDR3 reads CASSSLRDKNQPQHF. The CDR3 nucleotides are TGTGCCAGCAGTTCTCTCCGGGACAAGAATCAGCCCCAGCATTTT.

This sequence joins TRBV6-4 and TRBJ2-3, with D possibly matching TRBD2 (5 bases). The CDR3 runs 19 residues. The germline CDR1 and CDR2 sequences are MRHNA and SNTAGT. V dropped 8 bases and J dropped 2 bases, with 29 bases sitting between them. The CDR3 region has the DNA TGTGCCAGCCCCGTTATGTTCGGGGTAGTCACTTGTTACACAGATACGCAGTATTTT. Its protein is CASPVMFGVVTCYTDTQYF.

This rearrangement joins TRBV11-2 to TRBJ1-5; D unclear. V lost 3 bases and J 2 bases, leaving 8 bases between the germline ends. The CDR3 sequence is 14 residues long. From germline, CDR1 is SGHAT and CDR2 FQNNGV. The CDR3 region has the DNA TGTGCCAGCAGCTTGAATAGTGGCAATCAGCCCCAGCATTTT. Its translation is CASSLNSGNQPQHF.

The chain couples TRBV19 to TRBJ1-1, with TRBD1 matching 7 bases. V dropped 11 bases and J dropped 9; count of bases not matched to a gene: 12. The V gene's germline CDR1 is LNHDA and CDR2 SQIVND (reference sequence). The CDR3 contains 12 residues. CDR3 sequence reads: CASRREGAQAFF. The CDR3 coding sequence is TGTGCCTCCAGAAGGGAGGGGGCACAAGCTTTCTTT.

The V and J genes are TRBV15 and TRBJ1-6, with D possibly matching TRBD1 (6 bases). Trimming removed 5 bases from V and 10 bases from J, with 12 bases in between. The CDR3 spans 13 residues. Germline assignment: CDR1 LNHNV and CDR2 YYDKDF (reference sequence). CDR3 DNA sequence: TGTGCCACCAGCCACGCAGGGGAATCACCCCTCCACTTT. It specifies CATSHAGESPLHF.

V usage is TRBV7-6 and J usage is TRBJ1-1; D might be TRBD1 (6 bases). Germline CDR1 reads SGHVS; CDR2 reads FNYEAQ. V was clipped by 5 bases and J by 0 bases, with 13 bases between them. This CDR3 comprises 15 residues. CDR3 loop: CASSPGQPMNTEAFF. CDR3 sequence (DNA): TGTGCCAGCAGCCCCGGACAGCCCATGAACACTGAAGCTTTCTTT.

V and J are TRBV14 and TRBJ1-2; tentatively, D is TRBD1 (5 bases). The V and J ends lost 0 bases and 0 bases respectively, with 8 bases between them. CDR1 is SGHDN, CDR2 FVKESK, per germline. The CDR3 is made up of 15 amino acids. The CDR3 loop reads CASSQDGATNYGYTF. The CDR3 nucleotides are TGTGCCAGCAGCCAAGATGGGGCGACTAACTATGGCTACACCTTC.

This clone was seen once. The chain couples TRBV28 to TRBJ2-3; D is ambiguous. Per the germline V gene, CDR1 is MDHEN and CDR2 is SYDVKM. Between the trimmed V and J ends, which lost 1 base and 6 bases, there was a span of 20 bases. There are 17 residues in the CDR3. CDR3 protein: CASSLSADLFKRDTQYF. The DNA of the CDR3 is TGTGCCAGCAGTTTATCCGCAGACTTATTCAAACGCGATACGCAGTATTTT.

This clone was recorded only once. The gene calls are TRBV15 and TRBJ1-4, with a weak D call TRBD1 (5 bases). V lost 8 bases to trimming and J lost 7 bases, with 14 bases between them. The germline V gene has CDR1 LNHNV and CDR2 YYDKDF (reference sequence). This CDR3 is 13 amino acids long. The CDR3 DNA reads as TGTGCCACCGGCGGTGGGGGGGTTGAAAAACTGTTTTTT. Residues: CATGGGGVEKLFF.

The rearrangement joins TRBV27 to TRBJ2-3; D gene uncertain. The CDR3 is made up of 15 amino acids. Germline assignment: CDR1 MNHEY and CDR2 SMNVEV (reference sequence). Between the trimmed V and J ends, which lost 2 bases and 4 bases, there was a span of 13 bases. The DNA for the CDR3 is TGTGCCAGCAGTTTAGGGTCTAGTTTGTCAGATACGCAGTATTTT. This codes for CASSLGSSLSDTQYF.

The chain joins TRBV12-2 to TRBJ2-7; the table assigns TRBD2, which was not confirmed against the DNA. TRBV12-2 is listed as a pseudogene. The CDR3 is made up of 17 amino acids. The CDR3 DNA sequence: TGTGCAAGTCGCTTCTCCGCAAGAGGGACTAGCTCCTACGAGCAGTACTTC. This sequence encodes CASRFSARGTSSYEQYF.